The sample holds one count of the clone carrying this TCR beta chain. Profiled with immunoSEQ multiplex PCR; TCRdb holds only in-frame clones, not every one. The table records some 64,000 clones, about nine tenths of them present only once. The data were obtained in a study of OX40 agonist ivuxolimab in advanced cancers. The CDR3 is 15 residues long. CDR1 and CDR2 from the germline V gene are MNHNS and SASEGT. The ends were cut back, 5 bases at V and 4 bases at J, with 18 bases in the middle. The source is an adult with an advanced solid tumor such as melanoma, head and neck, liver or kidney cancer. The V call is TRBV6-1, the J call TRBJ2-7; TRBD1 or TRBD2 may be the D gene (5 bases each). This sample comprised CD4+ or CD8+ T cells sorted from blood, obtained in a trial of the OX40 agonist ivuxolimab. CDR3 bases: TGTGCCAGCAGTCGGGGACCTTCAGCGGAATACGAGCAGTACTTC. It specifies CASSRGPSAEYEQYF.